Each of the 15 T cell receptor beta chains below was sequenced from the same sample in a study of CD8+ T cells in alopecia areata (dated by TCRdb to 2017 to 2018). Receptors were amplified or captured by the immunoSEQ multiplex PCR assay. RNA was extracted from all samples and reverse transcribed into cDNA, which served as template for TCR sequencing. Not all clones reach the TCRdb copy of this immuneACCESS table, which keeps in-frame sequences only. Checked studies attribute under half of the gap to unresolved V genes and leave the rest unexplained. Within this sample are some 110,000 clones, with 55% to 70% of them counted one time only. Together, the top ten hold 2.5% to 3.5% of the sample. The sequencing input was CD4+ T cells sorted from blood. The receptors shown here come from a human donor in good health.

J is TRBJ2-7 and V is TRBV29-1; D possibly corresponds to TRBD2 (6 bases). Germline V gene data show CDR1 as SQVTM and CDR2 as ANQGSEA. Trimming took 7 bases from V and 6 from J, leaving 13 bases between them. The CDR3 is made up of 11 amino acids. CDR3 sequence reads: CSAARGSEQYF. CDR3 in DNA: TGCAGCGCTGCCCGGGGGAGCGAGCAGTACTTC.

This chain uses TRBV6-5 with TRBJ1-6; D may be TRBD1 (6 bases). The V and J ends lost 8 bases and 8 bases respectively, with 13 bases between them. Germline CDR1 is MNHEY and CDR2 is SVGAGI. This CDR3 is 13 amino acids long. The CDR3 reads CASDPSGDSPLHF. CDR3 DNA sequence: TGTGCCAGCGACCCCTCAGGGGATTCACCCCTCCACTTT.

This chain uses TRBV13 with TRBJ1-6; D perhaps matches TRBD1 (6 bases). The V and J ends lost 5 bases and 5 bases respectively, with 19 bases between them. Germline CDR1 PRHDT, CDR2 FYEKMQ (reference sequence). The length of the CDR3 is 17 residues. The CDR3 nucleotides read TGTGCCAGCAGCCCTATTATACCAGGGGCGGATAATTCACCCCTCCACTTT. The encoded protein is CASSPIIPGADNSPLHF.

This clone has only a few counts. V and J are TRBV7-9 and TRBJ2-1; D might be TRBD1 (5 bases). V was cut by 2 bases and J by 8 bases, with 13 bases left in between. CDR3 length: 14 amino acids. Germline lookup yields CDR1 SEHNR and CDR2 FQNEAQ (reference sequence). The CDR3 here is CASSLSAGYDEQFF. The CDR3 DNA follows: TGTGCCAGCAGCTTATCGGCAGGGTACGATGAGCAGTTCTTC. Using reference TRBV7-9 and TRBJ2-1 for the parts outside the CDR3, the full variable domain is DTGVSQNPRHKITKRGQNVTFRCDPISEHNRLYWYRQTLGQGPEFLTYFQNEAQLEKSRLLSDRFSAERPKGSFSTLEIQRTEQGDSAMYLCASSLSAGYDEQFFGPGTRLTVL.

The V call is TRBV6-5, the J call TRBJ1-1, with D hard to call. V lost 0 bases to trimming and J lost 2 bases, with 7 bases between them. This CDR3 spans 14 amino acids. Germline-derived CDR1 and CDR2 are MNHEY and SVGAGI. Written as DNA, the CDR3 is TGTGCCAGCAGTTACTCTGTCAGAAACACTGAAGCTTTCTTT. Its protein product is CASSYSVRNTEAFF.

This sequence joins TRBV7-2 and TRBJ2-7; D gene ambiguous. Germline-derived CDR1 and CDR2 are SGHTA and FQGNSA. This CDR3 contains 14 residues. The V gene lost 5 bases and the J gene lost 0 bases, with 11 bases spanning the gap. CDR3 DNA sequence: TGTGCCAGCAGCCCATCCCGACTCTCCTACGAGCAGTACTTC. Protein sequence: CASSPSRLSYEQYF.

The chain combines TRBV29-1 with TRBJ2-7; D is unresolved. Germline values: CDR1 SQVTM, CDR2 ANQGSEA. V was pared by 4 bases and J by 5 bases, with 6 bases between. The CDR3 runs to 10 residues. CDR3 amino acids: CSVAENEQYF. Written as DNA, the CDR3 is TGCAGCGTTGCCGAAAACGAGCAGTACTTC.

The chain uses TRBV7-2 and TRBJ2-3, with TRBD2 as a possible D gene (7 bases). There are 15 residues in the CDR3. Germline lookup yields CDR1 SGHTA and CDR2 FQGNSA. The ends were cut back, 2 bases at V and 3 bases at J, with 12 bases in the middle. Written as DNA, the CDR3 is TGTGCCAGCAGCTTATTGGCGGGGGCTACAGATACGCAGTATTTT. This gives the protein CASSLLAGATDTQYF.

The V and J genes are TRBV2 and TRBJ2-2; D call uncertain. Trimming took off 7 bases at V and 8 bases at J, with 8 bases between the two ends. This CDR3 is 11 amino acids long. Germline CDR1 is SNHLY and CDR2 is FYNNEI. As DNA, the CDR3 is TGTGCCAGCACCCGAAGAGGGGAGCTGTTTTTT. Protein product: CASTRRGELFF. Full variable domain (outside the CDR3, taken from reference TRBV2 and TRBJ2-2): EPEVTQTPSHQVTQMGQEVILRCVPISNHLYFYWYRQILGQKVEFLVSFYNNEISEKSEIFDDQFSVERPDGSNFTLKIRSTKLEDSAMYFCASTRRGELFFGEGSRLTVL.

This chain joins TRBV29-1 and TRBJ1-1; D unresolved. This CDR3 comprises 12 residues. The V gene lost 5 bases and the J gene lost 3 bases, with 10 bases spanning the gap. Germline CDR1 reads SQVTM; CDR2 reads ANQGSEA. The DNA for the CDR3 is TGCAGCGTTCGAAGGTTGGACACTGAAGCTTTCTTT. This gives the protein CSVRRLDTEAFF.

The rearrangement links TRBV7-3 to TRBJ1-1, with D uncertain. Trimming pared 3 bases from V and 4 bases from J, leaving 12 bases between. The CDR3 sequence is 14 residues long. CDR1 is SGHTA, CDR2 FQGTGA, per germline. The CDR3, as DNA: TGTGCCAGCAGCTTCCTAGGAAGAAGCACTGAAGCTTTCTTT. Protein sequence: CASSFLGRSTEAFF.

This clone was seen once. The same CDR3 arises from other DNA sequences in this sample as well. The chain carries TRBV29-1 and TRBJ2-6; the D is unclear. Germline CDR1 is SQVTM and CDR2 is ANQGSEA. Trimming cost V 4 bases and J 0 bases, with 4 bases left between them. The CDR3 spans 13 residues. CDR3 loop: CSVGSSGANVLTF. The CDR3 DNA sequence: TGCAGCGTTGGCAGCTCTGGGGCCAACGTCCTGACTTTC.

The chain has TRBV29-1 and TRBJ2-7; D might be TRBD1 or TRBD2, each matching 5 bases. V was trimmed by 6 bases and J by 6 bases, leaving 15 bases between them. The CDR3 runs 12 residues. In germline, CDR1 is SQVTM, CDR2 ANQGSEA. The CDR3 sequence: CSVGDRHSEQYF. In DNA form, the CDR3 reads TGCAGCGTGGGGGACCGGCACTCCGAGCAGTACTTC.

The CDR3 sequence: CASSVVPNANTEAFF. The CDR3 DNA sequence: TGTGCCAGCAGCGTAGTGCCCAATGCAAACACTGAAGCTTTCTTT. The rearrangement links TRBV9 to TRBJ1-1; D is unresolved. Germline CDR1 SGDLS, CDR2 YYNGEE. V dropped 0 bases and J dropped 2 bases, with 11 bases sitting between them. The CDR3 totals 15 residues.

V gene TRBV30 combines with J gene TRBJ1-2; D might be TRBD1 (5 bases). V lost 0 bases and J lost 8, with 10 bases in between. CDR1 is GTSNPN and CDR2 is SVGIG in the germline V gene (reference sequence). The CDR3 is 12 amino acids. CDR3 protein: CAWSVLRGGYTF. CDR3 bases: TGTGCCTGGAGTGTACTAAGGGGCGGCTACACCTTC.